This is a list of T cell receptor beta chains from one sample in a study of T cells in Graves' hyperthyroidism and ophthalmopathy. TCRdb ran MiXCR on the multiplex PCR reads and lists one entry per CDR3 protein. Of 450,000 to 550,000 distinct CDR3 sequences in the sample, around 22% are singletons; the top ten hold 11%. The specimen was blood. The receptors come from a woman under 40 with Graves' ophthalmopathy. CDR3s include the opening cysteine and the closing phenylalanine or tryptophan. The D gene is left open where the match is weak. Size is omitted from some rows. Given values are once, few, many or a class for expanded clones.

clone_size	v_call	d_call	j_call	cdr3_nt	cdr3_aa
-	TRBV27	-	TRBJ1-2	TGTGCCAGCAGTGACGTTTGGGGGGCGCGCAGCTATGGCTACACCTTC	CASSDVWGARSYGYTF
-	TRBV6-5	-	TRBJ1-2	TGTGCCAGCAGTTACGATGGCGTTGAGGGGGGCTACACCTTC	CASSYDGVEGGYTF
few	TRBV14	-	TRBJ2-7	TGTGCCAGCAGCCAAGGTTTCGGAAGGGGCTACGAGCAGTACTTC	CASSQGFGRGYEQYF
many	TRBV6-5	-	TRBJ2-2	TGTGCCAGCAGTTACGATTCCGGAGCCACCGGGGAGCTGTTTTTT	CASSYDSGATGELFF
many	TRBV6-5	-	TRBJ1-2	TGTGCCAGCAGTTACTCTGGGTCATTGGGTCCGGGGGGCTACACCTTC	CASSYSGSLGPGGYTF
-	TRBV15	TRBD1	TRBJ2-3	TGTGCCACCAGCAGAGACACAGGGGTGGGCACAGATACGCAGTATTTT	CATSRDTGVGTDTQYF
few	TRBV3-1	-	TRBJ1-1	TGTGCCAGTAAGCCAAGTGAGATGAACACTGAAGCTTTCTTT	CASKPSEMNTEAFF
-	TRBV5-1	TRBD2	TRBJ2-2	TGCGCCAGCAGCTTGTCCAGCGGGGGGACCGGGGAGCTGTTTTTT	CASSLSSGGTGELFF
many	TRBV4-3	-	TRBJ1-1	TGCGCCAGCAGCCAAGAGGGGGGGTGGACTGAAGCTTTCTTT	CASSQEGGWTEAFF
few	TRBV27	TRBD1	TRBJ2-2	TGTGCCAGCAGGGGGGACAGGGGAATCGGGGAGCTGTTTTTT	CASRGDRGIGELFF
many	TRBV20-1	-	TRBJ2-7	TGCAGTGCTAGAGATCCCAGGCACAGGGCCTACGAGCAGTACTTC	CSARDPRHRAYEQYF
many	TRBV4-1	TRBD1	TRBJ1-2	TGCGCCAGCAGCCAGTTCGTAGGACAGGGGCTTGGCTACACCTTC	CASSQFVGQGLGYTF
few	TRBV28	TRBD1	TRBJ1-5	TGTGCCAGCAGTTCCTCACAGGGGTGGAGCAATCAGCCCCAGCATTTT	CASSSSQGWSNQPQHF
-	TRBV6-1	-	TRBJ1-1	TGTGCCAGCAGTGAACAAGGGGGGCTTAGCGCTGAAGCTTTCTTT	CASSEQGGLSAEAFF
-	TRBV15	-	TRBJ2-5	TGTGCCACCAGCAGAGTGGAGACCCAGTACTTC	CATSRVETQYF
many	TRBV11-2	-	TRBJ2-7	TGTGCCAGCAGCTCGACTCGACAGTATTCAAGCTACGAGCAGTACTTC	CASSSTRQYSSYEQYF